The 6 T cell receptor beta chains below all came from one sample that was sequenced in a study of T cell repertoires in cytomegalovirus infection. These receptors' antigens are unknown. MiXCR, applied by TCRdb to the reads, yields one record per CDR3 protein. The sample lists approximately 1,000,000 distinct CDR3 sequences, about a third seen once, with around 15% in the top ten. Sample: cultured CD8+ T cells from PBMCs, taken from culture after CMV antigen stimulation. These receptors all come from a human donor in good health (CMV status not recorded). Some clones in this sample may be carry-over from other donors' samples.

There are many counts of this clonotype. This chain joins TRBV7-6 and TRBJ2-2; 7 nucleotides align to TRBD1. The germline V gene encodes CDR1 SGHVS and CDR2 FNYEAQ. Trimming took 3 bases from V and 2 from J; bases not matched to a gene: 9. The CDR3 covers 17 residues. The CDR3 DNA reads as TGTGCCAGCAGCTTTTCGGGACAGAGATCAAACACCGGGGAGCTGTTTTTT. It translates to CASSFSGQRSNTGELFF.

The V call is TRBV11-2, the J call TRBJ2-1; 7 bases map to TRBD1. V lost 2 bases, J lost 3 bases, and 7 bases stayed unmatched. The CDR3 has 16 amino acids. Germline V lookup: CDR1 SGHAT, CDR2 FQNNGV. CDR3 sequence: CASSLNGAGGYNEQFF. CDR3 coding DNA: TGTGCCAGCAGCTTAAACGGGGCAGGGGGCTACAATGAGCAGTTCTTC.

The chain recombines TRBV6-2 or TRBV6-3 with TRBJ1-2; the match to TRBD1 covers 7 bases. This CDR3 is built from 14 residues. Germline V lookup: CDR1 MNHEY, CDR2 SVGEGT. After removal of 6 bases from V and 0 bases from J, the junction contained 4 bases not matched to a gene. As DNA, the CDR3 is TGTGCCAGCAGCCGGGACAGCCCTAACTATGGCTACACCTTC. Protein sequence: CASSRDSPNYGYTF.

This clonotype has a count of ten or more. This chain connects TRBV6-1 to TRBJ2-3, with D hard to call. This CDR3 contains 15 residues. Germline CDR1 reads MNHNS; CDR2 reads SASEGT. Trimming removed 0 bases from V and 4 bases from J, with 11 bases in between. The DNA for the CDR3 is TGTGCCAGCAGTGAAGCGCAGGTCATCGCAGATACGCAGTATTTT. Its translation: CASSEAQVIADTQYF.

This clonotype came up a few times. The chain joins TRBV6-5 to TRBJ2-1; D is undetermined. The ends were cut back, 5 bases at V and 8 bases at J, with 16 bases in the middle. The V gene's germline CDR1 is MNHEY and CDR2 SVGAGI. The CDR3 length is 14 residues. The CDR3 loop reads CASSPNPLVDEQFF. The CDR3 DNA reads as TGTGCCAGCAGTCCCAACCCATTGGTGGATGAGCAGTTCTTC.

The CDR3 nucleotides are TGTGCCAGCAGTGATCTCCGGGACACCTATAACTATGGCTACACCTTC. Amino acid sequence: CASSDLRDTYNYGYTF. The chain employs TRBV2 and TRBJ1-2; D may be TRBD1 (6 bases). V was clipped by 3 bases and J by 1 base, with 15 bases between them. From germline, CDR1 is SNHLY and CDR2 FYNNEI. This CDR3 is built from 16 residues.